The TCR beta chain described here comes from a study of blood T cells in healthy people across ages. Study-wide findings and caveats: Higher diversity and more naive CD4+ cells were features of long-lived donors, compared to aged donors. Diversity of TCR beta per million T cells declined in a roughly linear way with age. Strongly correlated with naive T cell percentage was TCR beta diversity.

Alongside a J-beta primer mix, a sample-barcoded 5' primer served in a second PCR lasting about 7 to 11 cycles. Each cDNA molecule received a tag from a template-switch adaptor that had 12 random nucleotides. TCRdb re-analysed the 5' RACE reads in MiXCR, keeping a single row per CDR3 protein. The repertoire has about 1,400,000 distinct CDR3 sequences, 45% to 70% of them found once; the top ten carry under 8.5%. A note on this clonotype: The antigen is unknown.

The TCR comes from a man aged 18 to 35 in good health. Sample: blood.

The CDR3 here is CASSQGQGVEKLFF. In DNA, the CDR3 is TGTGCCAGCAGCCAAGGACAGGGGGTTGAAAAACTGTTTTTT. The chain has TRBV5-5 and TRBJ1-4; 10 bases fit TRBD1. The CDR3 is 14 amino acids. V dropped 4 bases and J dropped 7; count of bases not matched to a gene: 4. The germline CDR1 and CDR2 sequences are SGHKS and YYEKEE (reference sequence).